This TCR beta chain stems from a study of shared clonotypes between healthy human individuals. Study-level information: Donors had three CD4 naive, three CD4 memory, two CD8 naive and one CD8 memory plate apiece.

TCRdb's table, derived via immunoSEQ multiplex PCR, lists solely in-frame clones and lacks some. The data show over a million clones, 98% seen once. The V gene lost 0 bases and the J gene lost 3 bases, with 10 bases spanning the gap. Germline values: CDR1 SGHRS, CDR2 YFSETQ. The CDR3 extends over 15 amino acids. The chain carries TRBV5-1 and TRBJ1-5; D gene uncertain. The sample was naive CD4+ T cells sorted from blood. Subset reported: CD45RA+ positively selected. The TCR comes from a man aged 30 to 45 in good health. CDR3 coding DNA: TGCGCCAGCAGCTTGGCCGGGCAGATCAATCAGCCCCAGCATTTT. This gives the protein CASSLAGQINQPQHF.